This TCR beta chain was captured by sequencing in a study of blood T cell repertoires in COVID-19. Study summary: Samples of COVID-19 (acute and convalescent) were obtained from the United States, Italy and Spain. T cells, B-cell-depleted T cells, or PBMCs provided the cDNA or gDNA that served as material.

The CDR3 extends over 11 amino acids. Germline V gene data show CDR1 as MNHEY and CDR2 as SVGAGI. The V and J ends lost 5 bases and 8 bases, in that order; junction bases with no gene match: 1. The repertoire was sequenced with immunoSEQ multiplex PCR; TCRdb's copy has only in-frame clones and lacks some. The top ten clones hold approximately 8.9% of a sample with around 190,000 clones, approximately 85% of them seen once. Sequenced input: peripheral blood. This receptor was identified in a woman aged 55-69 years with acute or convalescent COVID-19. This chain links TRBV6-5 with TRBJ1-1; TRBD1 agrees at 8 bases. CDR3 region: CASSRTGEAFF. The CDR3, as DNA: TGTGCCAGCAGTCGGACAGGGGAAGCTTTCTTT.